The clone carrying this T cell receptor (beta chain) came up many times. Amplified TCR beta CDR3 regions came from RNA transcripts. The HTBI set primed first-round TCR CDR3 RT-PCR. TCRdb processed the multiplex PCR reads anew with MiXCR; each CDR3 protein has one entry. The data hold 600,000 to 650,000 distinct CDR3 sequences, with about a fifth observed a single time. This sample was taken from a study of T cells in Graves' hyperthyroidism and ophthalmopathy. The CDR3 runs to 14 residues. J gave up 0 bases and V 5 bases, and 3 bases lay outside the gene matches. Germline V gene data show CDR1 as PRHDT and CDR2 as FYEKMQ (reference sequence).

The sample taken for sequencing was blood. The V and J genes are TRBV13 and TRBJ2-7; 8 positions agree with TRBD1. This receptor was taken from a man aged 25 to 40 with Graves' ophthalmopathy. The DNA for the CDR3 is TGTGCCAGCAGCGACAGGGGAAGCTCCTACGAGCAGTACTTC. It codes for CASSDRGSSYEQYF.